The 30 T cell receptor beta chains given below trace back to one sample, sequenced in a study of shared clonotypes between healthy human individuals. Produced via immunoSEQ multiplex PCR; TCRdb's table is partial and in-frame only. The data contain roughly 520,000 clones, about 96% of them singletons. What was sequenced was naive CD4+ T cells sorted from blood. The subset was: CD45RA+ positively selected. The source is a young woman in good health.

This chain connects TRBV28 to TRBJ2-5, with 9 bases that match TRBD1. The V gene end was trimmed by 6 bases and the J gene end by 1 base; junction bases not matched to a gene: 3. Germline lookup yields CDR1 MDHEN and CDR2 SYDVKM. This CDR3 spans 14 amino acids. This chain's CDR3 is CASSQQGAQETQYF. The CDR3 DNA reads TGTGCCAGCAGCCAACAGGGGGCCCAAGAGACCCAGTACTTC.

The chain carries TRBV4-1 and TRBJ2-7; D unclear. Germline V gives CDR1 MGHRA, CDR2 YSYEKL. V was cut by 0 bases and J by 3 bases, with 12 bases left in between. There are 15 residues in the CDR3. DNA of the CDR3: TGCGCCAGCAGCCAAGATCGGAGCGCCTACTACGAGCAGTACTTC. It translates to CASSQDRSAYYEQYF.

J is TRBJ2-1 and V is TRBV4-2; no clear D gene. The CDR3 is 13 amino acids. Trimming stripped 1 base from V and 6 bases from J, with 7 bases between. Germline V gene sequence: CDR1 LGHNA, CDR2 YNFKEQ. CDR3 loop: CASSQVLFNEQFF. CDR3 DNA: TGTGCCAGCAGCCAAGTTCTTTTCAATGAGCAGTTCTTC.

This chain uses TRBV27 with TRBJ2-3; weak D call: TRBD2 (6 bases). V was clipped by 6 bases and J by 6 bases, with 16 bases between them. The CDR3 consists of 14 residues. Looked up from germline, CDR1 is MNHEY and CDR2 is SMNVEV (reference sequence). DNA for the CDR3: TGTGCCAGCAGCCGCGGGACTGTCGGGGATACGCAGTATTTT. Amino acid sequence: CASSRGTVGDTQYF.

This sequence joins TRBV6-6 and TRBJ2-7; possible D gene TRBD1, 5 bases. The V gene's germline CDR1 is MNHNY and CDR2 SVGAGI (reference sequence). The V gene lost 5 bases and the J gene lost 0 bases, with 8 bases spanning the gap. The CDR3 spans 13 residues. CDR3: CASSPGSSYEQYF. The CDR3 nucleotides are TGTGCCAGCAGTCCAGGGTCCTCCTACGAGCAGTACTTC.

The CDR3 sequence: CASSSAQGDQPQHF. The CDR3 DNA sequence: TGTGCCAGCAGTTCCGCACAGGGGGATCAGCCCCAGCATTTT. J is TRBJ1-5 and V is TRBV28; TRBD1 agrees at 8 bases. This CDR3 comprises 14 residues. V lost 4 bases to trimming and J lost 5 bases; unmatched junction nucleotides: 4. CDR1 and CDR2 (germline): MDHEN, SYDVKM.

This clone was counted once. The rearrangement joins TRBV6-6 to TRBJ1-2; no clear D. V lost 5 bases and J lost 4, with 11 bases in between. Germline-derived CDR1 and CDR2 are MNHNY and SVGAGI (reference sequence). The CDR3 loop spans 13 amino acids. This chain's CDR3 is CASSDTDAYGYTF. The CDR3 coding sequence is TGTGCCAGCAGTGACACGGACGCCTATGGCTACACCTTC.

CDR3 amino acids: CASSRAGGSREQFF. The CDR3 nucleotides are TGTGCCAGCAGCCGAGCGGGAGGGAGTAGGGAGCAGTTCTTC. The chain has TRBV6-5 and TRBJ2-1, with 10 bases matching TRBD2. V trimming: 6 bases; J trimming: 10 bases; junction bases outside the gene matches: 9. The CDR3 loop spans 14 amino acids. The V gene's germline CDR1 is MNHEY and CDR2 SVGAGI.

This chain joins TRBV9 and TRBJ1-3; D not resolved. The V and J ends lost 0 bases and 2 bases respectively, with 9 bases between them. This CDR3 spans 15 amino acids. Germline V gives CDR1 SGDLS, CDR2 YYNGEE. CDR3 nucleotide sequence: TGTGCCAGCAGCGTAGGAGGTCGGCCTGGAAACACCATATATTTT. It yields the protein CASSVGGRPGNTIYF.

The chain links TRBV7-2 to TRBJ2-3, with TRBD2 matching over 11 bases. V lost 5 bases and J lost 0; bases outside the gene matches: 7. The CDR3 consists of 17 residues. The germline CDR1 and CDR2 sequences are SGHTA and FQGNSA. In DNA form, the CDR3 reads TGTGCCAGCAGCCTAAGACTAGCGGGAACTAGCACAGATACGCAGTATTTT. Translation gives CASSLRLAGTSTDTQYF.

This clone was observed once. This sequence joins TRBV5-1 and TRBJ2-2; 7 bases align to TRBD2. The CDR3 runs to 13 residues. The germline V gene encodes CDR1 SGHRS and CDR2 YFSETQ. Trimming at V came to 9 bases and at J to 4 bases, leaving 6 bases not matched to a gene. The CDR3 DNA follows: TGCGCCACCGTAGGGACTACCACCGGGGAGCTGTTTTTT. Residues: CATVGTTTGELFF.

The chain uses TRBV5-5 and TRBJ1-2; TRBD1 aligns across 10 bases. Germline V gene lookup returns CDR1 SGHKS and CDR2 YYEKEE (reference sequence). The CDR3 has 14 amino acids. With 1 base clipped from V and 6 bases from J, the junction kept 3 bases outside the gene matches. CDR3: CASSLRTGGHGYTF. The CDR3 DNA reads as TGTGCCAGCAGCTTGAGGACAGGGGGTCATGGCTACACCTTC.

As for this clone: Other DNA sequences within the sample encode an identical CDR3. The chain joins TRBV10-3 to TRBJ2-5; perhaps TRBD1 as D (6 bases). Trimming removed 4 bases from V and 3 bases from J, with 6 bases in between. CDR1 ENHRY and CDR2 SYGVKD come from the germline V gene. The CDR3 length is 12 residues. CDR3 sequence: CAISGTEETQYF. In nucleotides, the CDR3 is TGTGCCATCAGTGGGACAGAAGAGACCCAGTACTTC.

This chain connects TRBV19 to TRBJ2-1, with TRBD2 matching over 8 bases. Germline V gene lookup returns CDR1 LNHDA and CDR2 SQIVND (reference sequence). Trimming removed 7 bases from V and 0 bases from J; junction bases left unmatched: 8. The CDR3 covers 16 residues. CDR3 residues: CASTGTGGPSYNEQFF. The CDR3 nucleotides are TGTGCCAGTACGGGGACGGGAGGGCCCTCCTACAATGAGCAGTTCTTC.

The chain employs TRBV27 and TRBJ1-1; possibly TRBD1 for D (5 bases). The CDR3 is 15 residues long. Germline-derived CDR1 and CDR2 are MNHEY and SMNVEV (reference sequence). V gave up 5 bases and J gave up 1 base, with 14 bases separating them. The CDR3 nucleotides are TGTGCCAGCAGTACAAACAGGCTCCCGAACACTGAAGCTTTCTTT. It codes for CASSTNRLPNTEAFF.

This clone was seen a single time. CDR3 DNA sequence: TGTGCCAGCAGCGGACAGGGGAGAGGCTATGGCTACACCTTC. Translation: CASSGQGRGYGYTF. This chain uses TRBV5-4 with TRBJ1-2, with 9 bases identical to TRBD1. V trimming: 4 bases; J trimming: 4 bases; junction bases outside the gene matches: 5. CDR1 and CDR2 from the germline V gene are SGHNT and YYREEE (reference sequence). This CDR3 contains 14 residues. Together with reference TRBV5-4 and TRBJ1-2, the CDR3 gives the full variable domain: ETGVTQSPTHLIKTRGQQVTLRCSSQSGHNTVSWYQQALGQGPQFIFQYYREEENGRGNFPPRFSGLQFPNYSSELNVNALELDDSALYLCASSGQGRGYGYTFGSGTRLTVV.

The V and J genes are TRBV19 and TRBJ1-1; 7 positions match TRBD1. Losses at the gene ends were 5 bases for V and 0 bases for J; bases not matched to a gene: 9. The CDR3 contains 16 residues. Germline V gives CDR1 LNHDA, CDR2 SQIVND (reference sequence). CDR3 sequence: CASSPGQTGLNTEAFF. The CDR3 DNA reads as TGTGCCAGTAGTCCAGGACAGACAGGGCTGAACACTGAAGCTTTCTTT.

The chain's CDR3 is CASSSGTDLYGYTF. The CDR3 nucleotides read TGTGCCAGCAGTTCCGGGACCGACCTGTATGGCTACACCTTC. V gene TRBV28 combines with J gene TRBJ1-2; D is possibly TRBD1 (5 bases). The V end was cut by 4 bases, the J end by 5 bases, with 14 bases between. The CDR3 has 14 residues. Germline V gives CDR1 MDHEN, CDR2 SYDVKM.

The chain joins TRBV4-1 to TRBJ2-2; 8 nucleotides align to TRBD2. CDR3 length: 18 amino acids. Trimming took 1 base from V and 5 from J; bases not matched to a gene: 12. Looked up from germline, CDR1 is MGHRA and CDR2 is YSYEKL. The CDR3: CASSQAPFASGLTGELFF. For the CDR3, the DNA is TGCGCCAGCAGCCAAGCCCCCTTCGCTAGCGGGCTGACCGGGGAGCTGTTTTTT.

V and J are TRBV27 and TRBJ2-1; D not certain. The CDR3 is 15 amino acids. V was cut by 4 bases and J by 2 bases, with 12 bases left in between. Germline CDR1 MNHEY, CDR2 SMNVEV (reference sequence). The CDR3 DNA sequence: TGTGCCAGCAGTTCTAGGGTCAGCACCTACAATGAGCAGTTCTTC. Protein sequence: CASSSRVSTYNEQFF.

The chain uses TRBV18 and TRBJ2-1; TRBD2 matches at 7 bases. The V and J ends lost 1 base and 3 bases, in that order; junction bases with no gene match: 3. Germline V gives CDR1 KGHSH, CDR2 LQKENI. The CDR3 has 15 amino acids. Written as DNA, the CDR3 is TGTGCCAGCTCACCACGGGAGGGAGACTACAATGAGCAGTTCTTC. As protein: CASSPREGDYNEQFF.

The chain is built from TRBV6-5 and TRBJ2-1, with 7 bases lining up with TRBD2. The CDR3 extends over 14 amino acids. Germline-derived CDR1 and CDR2 are MNHEY and SVGAGI. Trimming removed 2 bases from V and 7 bases from J; junction bases left unmatched: 5. The CDR3 DNA sequence: TGTGCCAGCAGTTACGATCCCGGGAGGAATGAGCAGTTCTTC. Translating gives CASSYDPGRNEQFF.

The CDR3 bases are TGTGCCAGCAGCCCCGACAGGGTGGACATTCAGTACTTC. Translating gives CASSPDRVDIQYF. The chain recombines TRBV7-8 with TRBJ2-4, with TRBD1 identical over 7 bases. The CDR3 covers 13 residues. Germline CDR1 is SGHVS and CDR2 is FQNEAQ. V lost 5 bases to trimming and J lost 8 bases; unmatched junction nucleotides: 6. Full variable domain (rest looked up from reference TRBV7-8 and TRBJ2-4): GAGVSQSPRYKVAKRGQDVALRCDPISGHVSLFWYQQALGQGPEFLTYFQNEAQLDKSGLPSDRFFAERPEGSVSTLKIQRTQQEDSAVYLCASSPDRVDIQYFGAGTRLSVL.

The rearrangement joins TRBV7-6 to TRBJ2-7, with 7 bases lining up with TRBD1. Germline V gene lookup returns CDR1 SGHVS and CDR2 FNYEAQ. There are 14 residues in the CDR3. V was pared by 6 bases and J by 5 bases, with 10 bases of the junction left unmatched. The CDR3 nucleotides are TGTGCCAGCAGTCCAAGACAGGGAACCAACGAGCAGTACTTC. Protein product: CASSPRQGTNEQYF.

DNA for the CDR3: TGTGCCAGTAGTCTCGATCGACTAGCGGGAGGGCCGACGGATACGCAGTATTTT. Translated: CASSLDRLAGGPTDTQYF. This chain uses TRBV19 with TRBJ2-3, with 14 bases identical to TRBD2. Losses at the gene ends were 5 bases for V and 6 bases for J; bases not matched to a gene: 13. Germline values: CDR1 LNHDA, CDR2 SQIVND (reference sequence). The CDR3 extends over 18 amino acids.

This chain links TRBV27 with TRBJ2-3; D is ambiguous. V gave up 9 bases and J gave up 4 bases, with 14 bases separating them. The germline V gene has CDR1 MNHEY and CDR2 SMNVEV (reference sequence). There are 13 residues in the CDR3. CDR3: CASKSQIPDTQYF. The CDR3, as DNA: TGTGCCAGTAAGTCTCAGATCCCAGATACGCAGTATTTT.

J is TRBJ2-7 and V is TRBV5-1, with 13 bases matching TRBD2. Germline trimming cut 8 bases from V and 6 bases from J; bases unmatched to any gene: 8. The CDR3 consists of 14 residues. Germline V gives CDR1 SGHRS, CDR2 YFSETQ. CDR3 in amino acids: CASRGLAGASEQYF. The CDR3 DNA is TGCGCCAGTAGAGGACTAGCGGGAGCCAGCGAGCAGTACTTC.

This chain joins TRBV25-1 and TRBJ2-7; 13 bases are a match to TRBD2. The junction had 8 bases not matched to a gene; V was cut back by 7 bases and J by 2 bases. The CDR3 is 16 residues long. Germline values: CDR1 MGHDK, CDR2 SYGVNS. The CDR3 DNA reads TGTGCCAGCACACCGGGACTAGCGGGGTCAACCTACGAGCAGTACTTC. Translated, it gives CASTPGLAGSTYEQYF.

The gene calls are TRBV19 and TRBJ2-5, with 10 bases that match TRBD1. The trim removed 5 bases at V and 4 bases at J, leaving 10 bases unmatched. Germline V CDR1 and CDR2: LNHDA, SQIVND (reference sequence). The CDR3 consists of 16 residues. The CDR3: CASSSTGTGDGETQYF. The CDR3 region has the DNA TGTGCCAGTAGTTCTACCGGGACAGGGGACGGAGAGACCCAGTACTTC.

The chain combines TRBV5-1 with TRBJ2-5; D gene ambiguous. Judging by the DNA end, TRBJ2-7 fits better; the J call may be wrong. This CDR3 region has 13 residues. Germline CDR1 and CDR2: SGHRS and YFSETQ. In DNA form, the CDR3 reads TGCGCCAGCTCCCCGGACGGTTACTACGAGCAGTACTTC. Translating gives CASSPDGYYEQYF.